This T cell receptor (beta chain) emerged from a study of blood T cell repertoires in COVID-19. The count of this clone is one. The cohort comprised adults aged about 18 to 89 years residing in 20 to 30 US areas. Recovered participants had two consecutive negative NP/OP PCR tests, healthcare professional clearance, or symptom resolution. CDR1 and CDR2 from the germline V gene are SGHAT and FQNNGV. Trimming removed 1 base from V and 2 bases from J; junction bases left unmatched: 7. This CDR3 has 17 residues. Clones were sequenced by immunoSEQ multiplex PCR, and TCRdb holds only the in-frame ones, with some missing. The table shows fewer than 350,000 clones, with around nine tenths occurring only once.

Sequencing used PBMCs or T cells enriched from blood (not recorded which). The sequence derives from a woman in her thirties or forties who had recovered from COVID-19. The chain uses TRBV11-2 and TRBJ2-2; 7 positions agree with TRBD1. The CDR3 loop is CASSLGLQGTNTGELFF. In DNA, the CDR3 is TGTGCCAGCAGCTTAGGACTACAGGGGACCAACACCGGGGAGCTGTTTTTT.